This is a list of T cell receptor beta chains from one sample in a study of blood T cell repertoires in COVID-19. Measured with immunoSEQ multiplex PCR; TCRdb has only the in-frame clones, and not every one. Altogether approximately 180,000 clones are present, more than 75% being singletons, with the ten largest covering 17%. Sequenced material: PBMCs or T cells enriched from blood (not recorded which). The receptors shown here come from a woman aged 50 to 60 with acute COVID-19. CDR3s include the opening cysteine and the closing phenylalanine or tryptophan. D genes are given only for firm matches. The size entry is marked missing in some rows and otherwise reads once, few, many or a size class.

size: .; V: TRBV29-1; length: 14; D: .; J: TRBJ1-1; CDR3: CSVERGLFGSEAFF; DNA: TGCAGCGTTGAGCGGGGTTTATTTGGTTCTGAAGCTTTCTTT
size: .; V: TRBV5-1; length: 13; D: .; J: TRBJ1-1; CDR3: CASSFWGDGPAFF; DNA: TGCGCCAGCAGCTTTTGGGGGGACGGGCCGGCTTTCTTT
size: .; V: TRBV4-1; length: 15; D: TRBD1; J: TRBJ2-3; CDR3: CASSQIQGAGDTQYF; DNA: TGCGCCAGCAGCCAGATTCAGGGGGCAGGAGATACGCAGTATTTT
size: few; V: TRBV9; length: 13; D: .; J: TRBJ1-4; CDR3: CASSPDRLGKLFF; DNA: TGTGCCAGCAGCCCCGACAGACTTGGAAAACTGTTTTTT
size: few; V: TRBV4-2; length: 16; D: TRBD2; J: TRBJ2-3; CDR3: CASSQDSSGGANTQYF; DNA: TGTGCCAGCAGCCAAGATTCTAGCGGGGGGGCGAATACGCAGTATTTT
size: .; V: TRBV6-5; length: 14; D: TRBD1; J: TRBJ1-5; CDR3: CASSRDRSYQPQHF; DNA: TGTGCCAGCAGCCGGGACAGAAGCTATCAGCCCCAGCATTTT
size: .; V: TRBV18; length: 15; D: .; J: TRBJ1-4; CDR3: CASSLSQGTNEKLFF; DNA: TGTGCCAGCTCACTATCACAGGGAACTAATGAAAAACTGTTTTTT
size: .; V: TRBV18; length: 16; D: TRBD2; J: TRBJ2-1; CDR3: CASSPALAGGHNEQFF; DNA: TGTGCCAGCTCACCTGCACTAGCGGGGGGCCACAATGAGCAGTTCTTC
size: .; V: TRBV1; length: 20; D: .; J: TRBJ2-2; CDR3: CTSSQAVVVAAGGGTGELFF; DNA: TGCACCAGCAGCCAAGCGGTGGTAGTGGCTGCGGGGGGGGGAACCGGGGAGCTGTTTTTT
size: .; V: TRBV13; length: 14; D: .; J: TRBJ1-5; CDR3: CASSLSGINQPQHF; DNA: TGTGCCAGCAGCTTATCAGGGATTAATCAGCCCCAGCATTTT
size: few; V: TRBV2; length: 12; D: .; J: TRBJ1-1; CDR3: CASSVRGSEAFF; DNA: TGTGCCAGCAGTGTTCGGGGTTCTGAAGCTTTCTTT
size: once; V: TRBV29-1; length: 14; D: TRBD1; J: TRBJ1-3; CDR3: CSVDTGGSGNTIYF; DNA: TGCAGCGTTGATACAGGGGGCTCTGGAAACACCATATATTTT
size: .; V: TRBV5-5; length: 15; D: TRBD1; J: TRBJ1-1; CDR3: CASGRGGASGTEAFF; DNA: TGTGCCAGCGGCAGAGGGGGCGCTTCGGGAACTGAAGCTTTCTTT
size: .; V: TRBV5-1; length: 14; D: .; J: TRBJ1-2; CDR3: CASSLVQSAGGYTF; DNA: TGCGCCAGCAGCTTGGTCCAGTCCGCGGGGGGCTACACCTTC
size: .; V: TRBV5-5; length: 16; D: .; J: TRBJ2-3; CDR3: CASSLGAPGGTDTQYF; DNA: TGTGCCAGCAGCTTGGGGGCCCCTGGAGGAACAGATACGCAGTATTTT
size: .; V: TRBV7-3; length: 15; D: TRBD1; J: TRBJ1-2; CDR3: CASSWTGGDDYGYTF; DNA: TGTGCCAGCAGCTGGACAGGGGGGGATGACTATGGCTACACCTTC
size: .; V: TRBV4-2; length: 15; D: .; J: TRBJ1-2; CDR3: CASSQDTSRDYGYTF; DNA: TGTGCCAGCAGCCAAGATACATCGAGGGACTATGGCTACACCTTC
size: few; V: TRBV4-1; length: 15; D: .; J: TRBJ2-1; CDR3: CASSPPGTPYNEQFF; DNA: TGCGCCAGCAGCCCTCCCGGGACACCCTACAATGAGCAGTTCTTC
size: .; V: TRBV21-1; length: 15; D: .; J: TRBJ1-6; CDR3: CASKEQGRGHSPLHF; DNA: TGTGCCAGCAAAGAACAGGGAAGGGGCCATTCACCCCTCCACTTT
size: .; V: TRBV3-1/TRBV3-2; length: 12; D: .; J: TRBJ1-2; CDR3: CASGAFDYGYTF; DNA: TGTGCCAGCGGGGCGTTTGACTATGGCTACACCTTC
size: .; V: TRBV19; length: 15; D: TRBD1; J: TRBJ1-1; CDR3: CASAGQGAGRGEAFF; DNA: TGTGCCAGTGCGGGACAGGGGGCAGGGCGGGGTGAAGCTTTCTTT
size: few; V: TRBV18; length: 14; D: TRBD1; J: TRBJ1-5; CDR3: CASSSGQGGQPQHF; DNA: TGTGCCAGCTCATCGGGACAGGGAGGACAGCCCCAGCATTTT
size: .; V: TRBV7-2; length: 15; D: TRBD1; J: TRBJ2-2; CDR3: CASSPGTAKTGELFF; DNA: TGTGCCAGCAGCCCAGGGACAGCGAAAACCGGGGAGCTGTTTTTT
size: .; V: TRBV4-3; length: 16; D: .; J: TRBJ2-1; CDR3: CASSQDRVADLNEQFF; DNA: TGCGCCAGCAGCCAAGATCGGGTAGCGGACCTTAATGAGCAGTTCTTC
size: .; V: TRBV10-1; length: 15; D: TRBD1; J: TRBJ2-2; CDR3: CASRAGTGTTGELFF; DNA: TGCGCCAGCAGGGCCGGGACAGGGACGACCGGGGAGCTGTTTTTT
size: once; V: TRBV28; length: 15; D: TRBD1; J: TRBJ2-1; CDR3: CASSFPGQAYNEQFF; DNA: TGTGCCAGCAGTTTCCCGGGACAGGCTTACAATGAGCAGTTCTTC
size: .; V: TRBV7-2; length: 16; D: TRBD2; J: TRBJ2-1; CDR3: CASSRLLAGGQEEQFF; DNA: TGTGCCAGCAGCCGGCTACTAGCGGGGGGCCAGGAGGAGCAGTTCTTC
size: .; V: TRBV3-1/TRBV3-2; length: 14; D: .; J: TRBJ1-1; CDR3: CASSQEQGMVKAFF; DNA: TGTGCCAGCAGCCAAGAGCAGGGAATGGTCAAAGCTTTCTTT